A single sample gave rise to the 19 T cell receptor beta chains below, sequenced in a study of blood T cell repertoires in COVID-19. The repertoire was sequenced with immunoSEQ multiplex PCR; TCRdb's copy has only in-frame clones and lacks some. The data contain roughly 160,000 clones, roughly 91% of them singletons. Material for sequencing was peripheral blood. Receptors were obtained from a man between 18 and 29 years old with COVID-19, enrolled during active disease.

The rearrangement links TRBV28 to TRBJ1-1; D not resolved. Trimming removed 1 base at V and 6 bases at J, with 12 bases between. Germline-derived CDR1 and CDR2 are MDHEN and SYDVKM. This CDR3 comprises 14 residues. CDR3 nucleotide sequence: TGTGCCAGCAGTTTATTCACGCTAGCGGCTGAAGCTTTCTTT. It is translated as CASSLFTLAAEAFF.

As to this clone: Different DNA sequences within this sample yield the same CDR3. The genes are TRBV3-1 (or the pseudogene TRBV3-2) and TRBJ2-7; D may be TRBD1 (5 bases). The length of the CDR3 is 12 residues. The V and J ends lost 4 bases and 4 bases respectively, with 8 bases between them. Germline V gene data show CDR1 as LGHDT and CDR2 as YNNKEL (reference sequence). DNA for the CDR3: TGTGCCAGCAGCCCTCAGGGATACGAGCAGTACTTC. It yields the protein CASSPQGYEQYF.

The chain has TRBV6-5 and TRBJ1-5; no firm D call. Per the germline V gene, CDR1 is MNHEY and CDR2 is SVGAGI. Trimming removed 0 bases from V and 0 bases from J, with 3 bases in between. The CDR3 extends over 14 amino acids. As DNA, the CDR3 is TGTGCCAGCAGTTACTCGAGTAGCAATCAGCCCCAGCATTTT. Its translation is CASSYSSSNQPQHF.

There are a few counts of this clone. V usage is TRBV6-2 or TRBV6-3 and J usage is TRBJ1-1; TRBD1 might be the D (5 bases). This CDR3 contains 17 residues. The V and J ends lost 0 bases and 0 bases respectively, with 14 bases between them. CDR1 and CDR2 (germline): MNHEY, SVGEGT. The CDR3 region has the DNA TGTGCCAGCAGTTACTCGTTTGACCCGGGGGTGAACACTGAAGCTTTCTTT. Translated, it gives CASSYSFDPGVNTEAFF.

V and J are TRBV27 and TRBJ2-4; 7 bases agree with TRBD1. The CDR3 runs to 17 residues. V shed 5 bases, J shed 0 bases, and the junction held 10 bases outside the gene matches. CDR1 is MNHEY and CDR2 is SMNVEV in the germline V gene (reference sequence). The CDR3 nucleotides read TGTGCCAGCAGTCCCAGAGGGGGCGTACTAGCCAAAAACATTCAGTACTTC. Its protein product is CASSPRGGVLAKNIQYF.

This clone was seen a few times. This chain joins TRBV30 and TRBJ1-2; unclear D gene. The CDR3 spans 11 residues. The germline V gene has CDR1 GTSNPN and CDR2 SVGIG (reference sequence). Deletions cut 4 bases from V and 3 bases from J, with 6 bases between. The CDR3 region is CAWKGDYGYTF. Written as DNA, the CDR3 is TGTGCCTGGAAAGGAGACTATGGCTACACCTTC.

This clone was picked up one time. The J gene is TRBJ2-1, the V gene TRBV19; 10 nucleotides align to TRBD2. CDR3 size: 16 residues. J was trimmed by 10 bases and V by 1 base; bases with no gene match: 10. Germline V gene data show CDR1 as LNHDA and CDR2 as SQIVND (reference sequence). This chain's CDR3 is CASSIAWGLAPQEQFF. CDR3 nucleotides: TGTGCCAGTAGTATAGCCTGGGGACTAGCGCCACAAGAGCAGTTCTTC. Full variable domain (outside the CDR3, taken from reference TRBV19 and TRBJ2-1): DGGITQSPKYLFRKEGQNVTLSCEQNLNHDAMYWYRQDPGQGLRLIYYSQIVNDFQKGDIAEGYSVSREKKESFPLTVTSAQKNPTAFYLCASSIAWGLAPQEQFFGPGTRLTVL.

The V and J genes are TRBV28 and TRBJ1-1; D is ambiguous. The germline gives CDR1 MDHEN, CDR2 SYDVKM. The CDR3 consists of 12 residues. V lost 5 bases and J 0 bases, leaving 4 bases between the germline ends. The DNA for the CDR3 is TGTGCCAGCAGTATAGTGAACACTGAAGCTTTCTTT. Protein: CASSIVNTEAFF.

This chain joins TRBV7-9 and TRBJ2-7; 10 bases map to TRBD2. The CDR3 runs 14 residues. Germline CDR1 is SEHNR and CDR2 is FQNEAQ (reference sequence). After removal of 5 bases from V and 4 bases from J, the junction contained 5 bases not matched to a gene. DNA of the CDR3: TGTGCCAGCAGCCAAACTAGCGGGACTTACGAGCAGTACTTC. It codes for CASSQTSGTYEQYF. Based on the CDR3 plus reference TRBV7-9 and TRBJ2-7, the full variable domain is DTGVSQNPRHKITKRGQNVTFRCDPISEHNRLYWYRQTLGQGPEFLTYFQNEAQLEKSRLLSDRFSAERPKGSFSTLEIQRTEQGDSAMYLCASSQTSGTYEQYFGPGTRLTVT.

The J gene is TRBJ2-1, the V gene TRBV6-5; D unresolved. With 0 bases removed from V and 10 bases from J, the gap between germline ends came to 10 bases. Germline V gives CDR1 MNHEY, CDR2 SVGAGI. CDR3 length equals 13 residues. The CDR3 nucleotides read TGTGCCAGCAGTTACTCGCCTAAGTGGGAGCAGTTCTTC. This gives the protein CASSYSPKWEQFF.

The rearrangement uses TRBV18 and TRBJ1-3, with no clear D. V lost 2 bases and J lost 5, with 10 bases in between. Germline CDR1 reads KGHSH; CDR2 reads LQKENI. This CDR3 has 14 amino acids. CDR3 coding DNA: TGTGCCAGCTCACCAGGGAGCGATAGAAACACCATATATTTT. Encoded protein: CASSPGSDRNTIYF.

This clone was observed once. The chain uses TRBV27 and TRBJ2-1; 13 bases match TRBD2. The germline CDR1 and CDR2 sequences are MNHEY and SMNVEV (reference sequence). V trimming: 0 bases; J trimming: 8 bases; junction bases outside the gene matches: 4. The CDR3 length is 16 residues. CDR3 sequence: CASSLSRLAGGHEQFF. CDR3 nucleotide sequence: TGTGCCAGCAGTTTATCCCGACTAGCGGGAGGCCATGAGCAGTTCTTC.

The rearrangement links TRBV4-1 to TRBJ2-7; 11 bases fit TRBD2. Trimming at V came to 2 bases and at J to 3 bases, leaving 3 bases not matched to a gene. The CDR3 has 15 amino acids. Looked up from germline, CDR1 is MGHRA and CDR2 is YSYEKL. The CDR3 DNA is TGCGCCAGCAGCCAACTAGCGGGAGGTGGCTACGAGCAGTACTTC. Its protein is CASSQLAGGGYEQYF.

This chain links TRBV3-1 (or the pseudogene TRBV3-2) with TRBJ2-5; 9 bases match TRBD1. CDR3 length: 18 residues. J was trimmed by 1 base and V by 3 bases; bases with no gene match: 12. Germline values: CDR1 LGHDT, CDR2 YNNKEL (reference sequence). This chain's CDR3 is CASSHPERDRDPQETQYF. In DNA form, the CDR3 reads TGTGCCAGCAGCCACCCAGAAAGGGACAGGGACCCCCAAGAGACCCAGTACTTC.

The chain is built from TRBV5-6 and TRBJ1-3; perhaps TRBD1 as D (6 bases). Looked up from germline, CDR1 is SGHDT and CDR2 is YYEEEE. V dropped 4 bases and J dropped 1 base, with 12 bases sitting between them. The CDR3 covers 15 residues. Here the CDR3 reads CASSLGQLSGNTIYF. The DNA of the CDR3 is TGTGCCAGCAGCCTCGGACAGCTGTCTGGAAACACCATATATTTT.

The CDR3 region is CASSEGLGTEAFF. The CDR3 nucleotides are TGTGCCAGCAGTGAAGGACTCGGGACTGAAGCTTTCTTT. J is TRBJ1-1 and V is TRBV25-1; D is undetermined. V lost 2 bases and J lost 5, with 9 bases in between. The germline gives CDR1 MGHDK, CDR2 SYGVNS. The CDR3 is 13 amino acids. Using reference TRBV25-1 and TRBJ1-1 for the parts outside the CDR3, the full variable domain is EADIYQTPRYLVIGTGKKITLECSQTMGHDKMYWYQQDPGMELHLIHYSYGVNSTEKGDLSSESTVSRIRTEHFPLTLESARPSHTSQYLCASSEGLGTEAFFGQGTRLTVV.

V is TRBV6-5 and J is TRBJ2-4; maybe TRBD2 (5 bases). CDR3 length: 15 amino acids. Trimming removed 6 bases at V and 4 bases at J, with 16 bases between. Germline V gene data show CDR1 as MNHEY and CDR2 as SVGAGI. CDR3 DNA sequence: TGTGCCAGCAGCCCGCCGGGGATAGCGAAAAACATTCAGTACTTC. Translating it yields CASSPPGIAKNIQYF.

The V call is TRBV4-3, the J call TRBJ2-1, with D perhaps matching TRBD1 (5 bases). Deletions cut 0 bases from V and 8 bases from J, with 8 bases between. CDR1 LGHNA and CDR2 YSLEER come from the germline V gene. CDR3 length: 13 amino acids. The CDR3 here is CASSQELGDEQFF. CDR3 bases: TGCGCCAGCAGCCAAGAATTAGGGGATGAGCAGTTCTTC.

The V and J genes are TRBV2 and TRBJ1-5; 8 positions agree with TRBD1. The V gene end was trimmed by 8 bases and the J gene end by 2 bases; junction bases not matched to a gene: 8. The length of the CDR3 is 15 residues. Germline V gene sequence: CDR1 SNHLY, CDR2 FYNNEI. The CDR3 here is CASSGQARGNQPQHF. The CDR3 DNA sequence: TGTGCCAGCTCGGGACAGGCAAGAGGCAATCAGCCCCAGCATTTT. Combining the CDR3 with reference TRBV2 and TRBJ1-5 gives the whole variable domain EPEVTQTPSHQVTQMGQEVILRCVPISNHLYFYWYRQILGQKVEFLVSFYNNEISEKSEIFDDQFSVERPDGSNFTLKIRSTKLEDSAMYFCASSGQARGNQPQHFGDGTRLSIL.